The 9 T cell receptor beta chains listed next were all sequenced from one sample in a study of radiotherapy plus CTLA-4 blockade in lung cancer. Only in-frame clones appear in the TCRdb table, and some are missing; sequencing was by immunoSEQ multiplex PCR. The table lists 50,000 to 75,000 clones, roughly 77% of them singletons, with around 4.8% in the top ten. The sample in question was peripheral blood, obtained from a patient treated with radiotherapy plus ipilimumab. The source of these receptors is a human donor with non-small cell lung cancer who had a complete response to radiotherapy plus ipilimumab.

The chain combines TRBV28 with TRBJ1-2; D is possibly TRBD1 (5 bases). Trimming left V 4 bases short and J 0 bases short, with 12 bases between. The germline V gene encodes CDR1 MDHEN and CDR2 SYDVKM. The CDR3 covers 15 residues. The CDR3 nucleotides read TGTGCCAGCAGTTCCGGGACGGGCCCTAACTATGGCTACACCTTC. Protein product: CASSSGTGPNYGYTF.

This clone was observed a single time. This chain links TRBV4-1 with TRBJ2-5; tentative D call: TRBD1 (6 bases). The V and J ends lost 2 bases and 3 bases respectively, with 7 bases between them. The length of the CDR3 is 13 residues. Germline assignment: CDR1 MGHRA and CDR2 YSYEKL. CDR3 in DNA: TGCGCCAGCAGCCAACACAGGGAAGAGACCCAGTACTTC. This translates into CASSQHREETQYF.

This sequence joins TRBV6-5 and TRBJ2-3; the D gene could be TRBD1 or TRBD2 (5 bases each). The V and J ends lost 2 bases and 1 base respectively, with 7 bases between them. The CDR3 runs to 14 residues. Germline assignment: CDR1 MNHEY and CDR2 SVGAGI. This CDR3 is CASSYLGRTDTQYF. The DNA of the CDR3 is TGTGCCAGCAGTTACCTGGGACGCACAGATACGCAGTATTTT.

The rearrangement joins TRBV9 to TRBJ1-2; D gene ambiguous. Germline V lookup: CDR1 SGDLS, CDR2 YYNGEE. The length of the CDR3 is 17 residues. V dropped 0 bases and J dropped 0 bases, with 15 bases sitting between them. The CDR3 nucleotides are TGTGCCAGCAGCGTAGGGTGGAGCGATGAAGCTAACTATGGCTACACCTTC. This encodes CASSVGWSDEANYGYTF.

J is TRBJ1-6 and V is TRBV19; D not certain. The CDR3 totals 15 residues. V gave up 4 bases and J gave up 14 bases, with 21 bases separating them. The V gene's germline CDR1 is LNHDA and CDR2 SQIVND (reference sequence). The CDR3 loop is CASSTAGDPAMALHF. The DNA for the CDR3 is TGTGCCAGTAGTACCGCCGGGGATCCCGCAATGGCCCTCCACTTT.

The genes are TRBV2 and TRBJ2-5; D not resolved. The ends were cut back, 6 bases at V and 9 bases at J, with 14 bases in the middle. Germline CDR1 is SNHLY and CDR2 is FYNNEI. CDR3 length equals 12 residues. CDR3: CASRVESVAQYF. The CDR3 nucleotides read TGTGCCAGCAGGGTGGAGTCCGTGGCCCAGTACTTC.

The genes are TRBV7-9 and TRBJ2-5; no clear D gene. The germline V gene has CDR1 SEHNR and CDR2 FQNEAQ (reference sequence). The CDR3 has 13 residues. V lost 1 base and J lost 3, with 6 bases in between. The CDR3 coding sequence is TGTGCCAGCAGCTTAGGAGTTGAAGAGACCCAGTACTTC. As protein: CASSLGVEETQYF. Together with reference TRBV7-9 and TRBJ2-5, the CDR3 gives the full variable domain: DTGVSQNPRHKITKRGQNVTFRCDPISEHNRLYWYRQTLGQGPEFLTYFQNEAQLEKSRLLSDRFSAERPKGSFSTLEIQRTEQGDSAMYLCASSLGVEETQYFGPGTRLLVL.

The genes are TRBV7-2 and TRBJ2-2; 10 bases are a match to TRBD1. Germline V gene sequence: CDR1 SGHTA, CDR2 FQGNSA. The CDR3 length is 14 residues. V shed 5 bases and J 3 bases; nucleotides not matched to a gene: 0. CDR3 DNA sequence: TGTGCCAGCAGCGACAGGGGGCACACCGGGGAGCTGTTTTTT. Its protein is CASSDRGHTGELFF.

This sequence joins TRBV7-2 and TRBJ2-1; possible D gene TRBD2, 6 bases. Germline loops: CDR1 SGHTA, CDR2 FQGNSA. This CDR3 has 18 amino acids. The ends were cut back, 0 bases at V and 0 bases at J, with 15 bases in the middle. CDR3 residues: CASSLAGLATSSYNEQFF. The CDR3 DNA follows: TGTGCCAGCAGCTTAGCGGGGCTAGCGACGAGCTCCTACAATGAGCAGTTCTTC.